The present entry profiles one T cell receptor beta chain with its context. This entry is derived from a study of cytomegalovirus exposure and HLA in healthy donors. This PCR relied on a set of 60 Vbeta primers and 13 Jbeta primers. Clones were sequenced by immunoSEQ multiplex PCR, and TCRdb holds only the in-frame ones, with some missing. Among roughly 140,000 clones listed, 75% were seen once. Germline V gene data show CDR1 as MNHEY and CDR2 as SMNVEV (reference sequence). The CDR3 covers 16 residues. V was clipped by 0 bases and J by 2 bases, with 12 bases between them. This chain uses TRBV27 with TRBJ2-3; maybe TRBD2 (5 bases). The sequencing sample was made of PBMCs. The receptor comes from a man aged 18 to 35 in good health and CMV-seronegative. In DNA form, the CDR3 reads TGTGCCAGCAGTTTATCACCGGGATCTCCCACAGATACGCAGTATTTT. Its protein product is CASSLSPGSPTDTQYF.